Below are 3 T cell receptor beta chains sequenced from a single sample in a study of T cell repertoires in cytomegalovirus infection. In TCRdb, the reads were re-called with MiXCR into one record per CDR3 protein. The sample records approximately 250,000 distinct CDR3 sequences, 5% to 8.5% being singletons. Specimen: PBMCs. All receptors derive from a human donor in good health (CMV status not recorded). Some clones in this sample may be carry-over from other donors' samples.

V gene TRBV20-1 combines with J gene TRBJ1-4; tentative D call: TRBD1 (5 bases). CDR3 length: 13 residues. Germline values: CDR1 DFQATT, CDR2 SNEGSKA (reference sequence). The V end lost 3 bases, the J end lost 5 bases, and 10 bases lay between the germline ends. CDR3 amino acids: CSASLGTNEKLFF. The DNA of the CDR3 is TGCAGTGCTAGTCTCGGGACGAATGAAAAACTGTTTTTT.

This clonotype was detected ten times or more. This chain uses TRBV29-1 with TRBJ1-4; D unresolved. The germline gives CDR1 SQVTM, CDR2 ANQGSEA. Trimming left V 7 bases short and J 0 bases short, with 12 bases between. This CDR3 spans 14 amino acids. The CDR3 loop is CSGADTATNEKLFF. The CDR3 DNA follows: TGCAGCGGGGCTGACACTGCAACTAATGAAAAACTGTTTTTT.

A remark on this clonotype: A much larger clone differs by one base, so this may be a read error. The gene calls are TRBV10-3 and TRBJ1-5, with D possibly being TRBD1 (5 bases). The CDR3 covers 13 residues. CDR1 is ENHRY and CDR2 is SYGVKD in the germline V gene. Trimming took 7 bases from V and 3 from J, leaving 10 bases between them. CDR3 DNA: TGTGCCATCAAACAACAGGACAATCAGCCCCAGCATTTT. Translation gives CAIKQQDNQPQHF.